This T cell receptor beta chain was sequenced in a study of breast tumors, draining lymph nodes, adjacent tissues. Notes on the study in general: Tumor and nontumor repertoires were significantly more similar in luminal-like than in basal-like breast cancer. Data only fit, rather than demonstrated, lymph node origin of most tumor T cells. The data were judged consistent with most tumor T cells coming from lymph node and expanding in tumor. Tumors had less TCR diversity than lymph nodes, more than nontumor tissue.

Axillary draining lymph nodes of breast cancer patients supplied the node samples. This clonotype came up many times. The antigen is undetermined. TCRdb redid the calling of the multiplex PCR reads with MiXCR, one entry per CDR3 protein. The sample lists fewer than 85,000 distinct CDR3 sequences, around 20% occurring once. The V gene lost 6 bases and the J gene lost 5 bases, with 16 bases spanning the gap. This CDR3 region has 14 residues. Germline V lookup: CDR1 MDHEN, CDR2 SYDVKM. The V call is TRBV28, the J call TRBJ2-5; tentatively, D is TRBD1 (8 bases). What was sequenced was axillary lymph node tissue. The receptor comes from a female donor with breast cancer. Some clones in this sample may be carry-over from other donors' samples. CDR3 nucleotides: TGTGCCAGCAGCCGCGGACAGGGAGGGGAGACCCAGTACTTC. It specifies CASSRGQGGETQYF.